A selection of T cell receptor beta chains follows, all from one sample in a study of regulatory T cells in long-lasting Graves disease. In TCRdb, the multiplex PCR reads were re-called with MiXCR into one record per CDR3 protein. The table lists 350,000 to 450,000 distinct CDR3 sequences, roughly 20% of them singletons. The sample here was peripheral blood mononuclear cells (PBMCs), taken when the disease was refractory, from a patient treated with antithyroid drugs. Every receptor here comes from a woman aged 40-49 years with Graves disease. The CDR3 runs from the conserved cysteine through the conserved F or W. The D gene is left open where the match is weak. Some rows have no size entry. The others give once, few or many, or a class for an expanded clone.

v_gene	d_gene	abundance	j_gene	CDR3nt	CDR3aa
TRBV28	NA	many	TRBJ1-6	TGTGCCAGTAGAAAAACAGCCGTCTCCTATAATTCACCCCTCCACTTT	CASRKTAVSYNSPLHF
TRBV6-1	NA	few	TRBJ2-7	TGTGCCAGCAGTCAGTCGTTCCTACAATCTTCCTACGAGCAGTACTTC	CASSQSFLQSSYEQYF
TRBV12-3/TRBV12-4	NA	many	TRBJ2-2	TGTGCCAGCAGTCCTTGGTACGGGGAGCTGTTTTTT	CASSPWYGELFF
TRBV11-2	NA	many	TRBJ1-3	TGTGCCAGCAGCCGTTCGCAGGCAAGCTCTGGAAACACCATATATTTT	CASSRSQASSGNTIYF
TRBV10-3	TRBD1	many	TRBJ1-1	TGTGCCATCAGTGGGATGGGCAGGGGGGCAGTAACTGAAGCTTTCTTT	CAISGMGRGAVTEAFF
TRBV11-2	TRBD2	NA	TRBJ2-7	TGTGCCAGCAGCAAAGAACTAGCGGGAGGGTACGAGCAGTACTTC	CASSKELAGGYEQYF
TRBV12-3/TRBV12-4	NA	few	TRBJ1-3	TGTGCCAGCAGCAGAGCTCGACGAAACACCATATATTTT	CASSRARRNTIYF
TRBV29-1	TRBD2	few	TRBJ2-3	TGCAGCGTCAAAGGACTAGCGGGAGAGGTTACGCAGTATTTT	CSVKGLAGEVTQYF
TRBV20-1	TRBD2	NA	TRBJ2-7	TGCAGTGCTAGAGCCAGACTAGCGGATACCTACGAGCAGTACTTC	CSARARLADTYEQYF
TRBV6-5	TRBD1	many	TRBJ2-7	TGTGCCAGCAGTTACTCTCGATCGGGACAGATTTCCTACGAGCAGTACTTC	CASSYSRSGQISYEQYF
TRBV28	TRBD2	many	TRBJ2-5	TGTGCCAGCAGTTCGATAGCGGGAGTGGAGACCCAGTACTTC	CASSSIAGVETQYF
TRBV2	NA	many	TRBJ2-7	TGTGCCAGCAGTGAAATTGTGTGGGAGCAGTACTTC	CASSEIVWEQYF
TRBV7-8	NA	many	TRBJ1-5	TGTGCCAGCAGCCCGGGGGGGTACAGGGCGGACCAGCCCCAGCATTTT	CASSPGGYRADQPQHF
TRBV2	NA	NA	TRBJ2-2	TGTGCCAGCAGAACAATACCGATTCGGACTGGCTGGGGCGGGGAGCTGTTTTTT	CASRTIPIRTGWGGELFF
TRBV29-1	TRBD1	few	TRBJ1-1	TGCAGCGTGGATACAGGGGTAAACACTGAAGCTTTCTTT	CSVDTGVNTEAFF
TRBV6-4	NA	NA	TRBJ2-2	TGTGCCAGCAGTTTCGGGGGCCAGAACACCGGGGAGCTGTTTTTT	CASSFGGQNTGELFF
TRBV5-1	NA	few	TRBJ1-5	TGCGCCAGCAGCTGGGACACGGGGGCCGATCAGCCCCAGCATTTT	CASSWDTGADQPQHF
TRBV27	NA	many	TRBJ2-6	TGTGCCAGCAGTACACAGATTCTCCCTGGGGCCAACGTCCTGACTTTC	CASSTQILPGANVLTF